The T cell receptor beta chain under discussion was sequenced for a study of T cell responses to AZD1222 COVID-19 vaccine (dated by TCRdb to about 2021). Regarding the study in general: A total of 233 trial participants underwent TCR sequencing, of whom 200 to 220 had received two doses of AZD1222 and around 25 had received two doses of the MenACWY control vaccine. Trial participants were enrolled by age into 18-55, 56-69 and 70-plus year subgroups, with around 150, 28 and 57 TCR-sequenced participants respectively. The research as a whole found: Reportedly, almost half of the unique spike-specific TCRs recognized epitopes lying outside the regions that are mutated in the B.1.351 and B.1.1.7 variants. Most participants were white British and females outnumbered males, and the authors suggested that clonal diversity may have been underestimated. A significant rise in spike-specific TCR breadth and depth was observed after two AZD1222 doses relative to day 0 and relative to MenACWY recipients. Because no day 14 peak-response samples were available, the repertoires could be characterized only after the peak T cell response. The whole spike protein was spanned by vaccine-associated CD4 TCRs, and dominant responses were seen in regions 160-218 and 743-854. Conclusions about previously exposed vaccinees are limited, since just five or six AZD1222 recipients were seropositive for SARS-CoV-2 at baseline. The 56-69-year group was small, and its depth increase did not reach significance, likely because of low power.

In light of the paper, this sample's time point label describes: about 28 days (+/-7) after the second vaccine dose. Because spike-specific TCR depth and breadth did not differ between the two schedules, AZD1222 recipients who got a second dose at roughly 4 weeks were pooled with those who got a second dose at roughly 12 weeks. Vaccinee samples were obtained from the UK trials COV001 and COV002, which included a single-blind randomized controlled phase 2/3 trial of AZD1222 (ChAdOx1 nCoV-19) in healthy adults. For TCRbeta chain sequencing, PBMC samples were collected from trial participants at day 0 and at day 28 after the second dose. The CDR3 regions of human TCRbeta chains were analyzed by immunosequencing. In the paper's pipeline: Repertoire TCRs were matched against a reference library of SARS-CoV-2-specific TCRs generated with the MIRA antigen-specificity platform. Breadth meant the fraction of unique TCRs that were SARS-CoV-2-associated, whereas depth meant the fraction of total T cells that were SARS-CoV-2-associated. Using the MIRA data, each spike-specific TCR was mapped to the spike region that the TCR reacts to and placed in a CD4 or CD8 class. Log10-transformed breadth and depth values were compared by one-way ANOVA with Sidak's multiple comparisons tests. TCRdb retrieved this table from immuneACCESS and kept in-frame rearrangements only. Not all clones are present; in checked studies, unresolved V genes account for under half, and no reason is known for the remainder. V and J calls and clone size are those listed in that table; D and trimming were worked out from the DNA. The sample data list about 150,000 clones, and approximately 91% of these were observed just once. Around 1.8% of the sample comes from the top ten.

To note about this clone: Its recognized antigen is unknown. No much larger clone is present one base from it, and per-base qualities are unavailable.

According to the germline V gene, CDR1 reads SGHRS and CDR2 reads YFSETQ. CDR3 length: 12 amino acids, cysteine to phenylalanine. Only CDR3 DNA is held: 36 bases, read in frame from base 1. V and J are truncated by 3 bases and 8 bases respectively, leaving an intervening sequence of 9 bases. The V and J genes are TRBV5-1 and TRBJ2-1; TRBD1 is a possible D gene, resting on 6 matching bases. The sequences come from peripheral blood, collected 28 days after the second AZD1222 dose. This TCR was recovered from an adult who received the AZD1222 COVID-19 vaccine. The CDR3 is CASSSRGDEQFF. The sequenced DNA: TGCGCCAGCAGCTCCAGGGGTGATGAGCAGTTCTTC.